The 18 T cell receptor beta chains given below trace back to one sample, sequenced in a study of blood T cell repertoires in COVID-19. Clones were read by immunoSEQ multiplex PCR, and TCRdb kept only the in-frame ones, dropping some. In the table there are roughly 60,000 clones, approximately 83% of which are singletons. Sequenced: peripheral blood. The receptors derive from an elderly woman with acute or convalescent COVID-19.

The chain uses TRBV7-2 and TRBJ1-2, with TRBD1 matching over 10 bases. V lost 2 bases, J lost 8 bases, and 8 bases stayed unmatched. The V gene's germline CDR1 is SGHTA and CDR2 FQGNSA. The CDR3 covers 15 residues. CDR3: CASSLTGQGMGGYTF. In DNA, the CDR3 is TGTGCCAGCAGCTTAACGGGACAGGGGATGGGAGGCTACACCTTC.

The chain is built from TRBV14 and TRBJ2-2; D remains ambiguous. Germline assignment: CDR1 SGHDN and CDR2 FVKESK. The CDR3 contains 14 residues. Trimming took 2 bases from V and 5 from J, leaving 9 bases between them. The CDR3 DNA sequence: TGTGCCAGCAGCCAATTATCCAGTACCGGGGAGCTGTTTTTT. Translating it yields CASSQLSSTGELFF. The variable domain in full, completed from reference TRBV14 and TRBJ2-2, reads EAGVTQFPSHSVIEKGQTVTLRCDPISGHDNLYWYRRVMGKEIKFLLHFVKESKQDESGMPNNRFLAERTGGTYSTLKVQPAELEDSGVYFCASSQLSSTGELFFGEGSRLTVL.

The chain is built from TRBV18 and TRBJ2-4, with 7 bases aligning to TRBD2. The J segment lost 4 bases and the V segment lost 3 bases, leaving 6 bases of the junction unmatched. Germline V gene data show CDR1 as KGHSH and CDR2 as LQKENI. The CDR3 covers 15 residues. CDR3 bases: TGTGCCAGCTCACCCTATGGGCGGGAGAAAAACATTCAGTACTTC. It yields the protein CASSPYGREKNIQYF.

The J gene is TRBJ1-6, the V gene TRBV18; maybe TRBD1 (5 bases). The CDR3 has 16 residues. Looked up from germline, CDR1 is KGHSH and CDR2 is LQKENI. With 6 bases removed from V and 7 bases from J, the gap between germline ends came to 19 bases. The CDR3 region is CASSGRTGGDNSPLHF. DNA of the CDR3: TGTGCCAGCTCGGGAAGGACCGGGGGGGACAATTCACCCCTCCACTTT.

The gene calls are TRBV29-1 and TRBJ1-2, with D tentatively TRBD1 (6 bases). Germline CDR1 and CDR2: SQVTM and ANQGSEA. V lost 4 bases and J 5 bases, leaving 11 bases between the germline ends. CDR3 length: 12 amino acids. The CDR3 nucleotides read TGCAGCGTTGGGGACACCTTATATGGCTACACCTTC. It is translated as CSVGDTLYGYTF.

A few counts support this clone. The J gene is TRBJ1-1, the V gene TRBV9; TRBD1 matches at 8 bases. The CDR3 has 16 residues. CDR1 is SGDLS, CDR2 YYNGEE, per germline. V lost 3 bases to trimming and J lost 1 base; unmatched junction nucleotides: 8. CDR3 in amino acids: CASSEHAGQENTEAFF. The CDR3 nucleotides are TGTGCCAGCAGCGAACACGCGGGACAGGAGAACACTGAAGCTTTCTTT.

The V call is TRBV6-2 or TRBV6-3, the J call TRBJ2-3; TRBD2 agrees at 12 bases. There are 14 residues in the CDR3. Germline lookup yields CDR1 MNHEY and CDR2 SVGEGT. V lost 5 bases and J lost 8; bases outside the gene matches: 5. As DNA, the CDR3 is TGTGCCAGCAGTCACCTAGCGGGGGGGGGTACGCAGTATTTT. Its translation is CASSHLAGGGTQYF.

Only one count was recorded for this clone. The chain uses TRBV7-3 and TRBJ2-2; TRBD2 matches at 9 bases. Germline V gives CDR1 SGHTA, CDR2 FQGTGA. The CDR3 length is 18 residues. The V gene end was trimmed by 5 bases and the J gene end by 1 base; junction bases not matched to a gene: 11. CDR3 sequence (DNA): TGTGCCAGCAGCATAGCGCGCGGGAGGGCGAGGAACACCGGGGAGCTGTTTTTT. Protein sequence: CASSIARGRARNTGELFF.

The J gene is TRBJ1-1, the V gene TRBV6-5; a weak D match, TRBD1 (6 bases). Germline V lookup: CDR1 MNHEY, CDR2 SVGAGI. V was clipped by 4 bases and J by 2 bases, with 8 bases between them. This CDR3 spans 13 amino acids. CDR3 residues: CASSWTVNTEAFF. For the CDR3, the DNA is TGTGCCAGCAGTTGGACAGTAAACACTGAAGCTTTCTTT.

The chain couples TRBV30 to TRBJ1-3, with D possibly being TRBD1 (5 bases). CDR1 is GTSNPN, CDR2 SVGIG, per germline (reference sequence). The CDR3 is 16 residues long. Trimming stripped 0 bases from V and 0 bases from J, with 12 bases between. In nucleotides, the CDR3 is TGTGCCTGGAGTGTTAGGGCAGGGCCCTCTGGAAACACCATATATTTT. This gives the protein CAWSVRAGPSGNTIYF.

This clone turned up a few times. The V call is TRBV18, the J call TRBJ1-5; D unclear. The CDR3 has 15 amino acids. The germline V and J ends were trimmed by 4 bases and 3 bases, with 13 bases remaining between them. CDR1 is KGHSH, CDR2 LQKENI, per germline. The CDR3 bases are TGTGCCAGCTCACAACGATCCGACACCAATCAGCCCCAGCATTTT. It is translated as CASSQRSDTNQPQHF.

CDR3 bases: TGCGCCAGCAGCCAGATACTCGTCACCGGGGAGCTGTTTTTT. It yields the protein CASSQILVTGELFF. The chain combines TRBV4-1 with TRBJ2-2; D gene unclear. Trimming removed 3 bases at V and 4 bases at J, with 9 bases between. Per germline, CDR1 MGHRA and CDR2 YSYEKL. CDR3 length: 14 amino acids.

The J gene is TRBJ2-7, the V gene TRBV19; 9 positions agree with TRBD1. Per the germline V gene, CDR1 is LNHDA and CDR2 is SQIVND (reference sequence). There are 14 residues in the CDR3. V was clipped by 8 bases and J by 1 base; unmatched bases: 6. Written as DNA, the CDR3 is TGTGCCAGTGACACAGGGGGCCCTTCCTACGAGCAGTACTTC. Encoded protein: CASDTGGPSYEQYF.

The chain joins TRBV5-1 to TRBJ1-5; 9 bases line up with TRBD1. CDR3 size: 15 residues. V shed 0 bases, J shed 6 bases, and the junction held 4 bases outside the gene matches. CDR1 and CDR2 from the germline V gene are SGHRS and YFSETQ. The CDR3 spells CASSLDGTGPQPQHF. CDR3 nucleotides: TGCGCCAGCAGCTTGGACGGGACAGGGCCTCAGCCCCAGCATTTT.

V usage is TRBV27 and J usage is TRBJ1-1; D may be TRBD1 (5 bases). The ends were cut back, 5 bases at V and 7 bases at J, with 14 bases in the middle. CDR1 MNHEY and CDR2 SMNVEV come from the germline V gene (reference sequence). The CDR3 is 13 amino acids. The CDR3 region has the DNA TGTGCCAGCAGTACCGGGGGTGTCGGTGAAGCTTTCTTT. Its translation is CASSTGGVGEAFF.

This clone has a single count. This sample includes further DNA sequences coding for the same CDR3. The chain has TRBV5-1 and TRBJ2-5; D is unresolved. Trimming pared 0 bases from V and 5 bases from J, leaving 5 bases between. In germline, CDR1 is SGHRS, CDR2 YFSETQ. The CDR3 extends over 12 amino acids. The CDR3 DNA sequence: TGCGCCAGCAGCTTGGCGGAGGAGACCCAGTACTTC. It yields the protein CASSLAEETQYF.

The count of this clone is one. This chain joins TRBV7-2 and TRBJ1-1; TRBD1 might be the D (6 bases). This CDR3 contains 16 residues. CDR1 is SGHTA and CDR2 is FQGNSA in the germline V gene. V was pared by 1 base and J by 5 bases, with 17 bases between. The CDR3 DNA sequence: TGTGCCAGCAGCTTAGGGTCAGGGGTGGGTTCGACTGAAGCTTTCTTT. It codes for CASSLGSGVGSTEAFF.

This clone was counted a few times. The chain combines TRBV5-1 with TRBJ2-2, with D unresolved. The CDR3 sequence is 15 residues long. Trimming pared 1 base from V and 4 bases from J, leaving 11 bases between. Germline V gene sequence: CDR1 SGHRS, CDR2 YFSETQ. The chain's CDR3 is CASSLQSAPTGELFF. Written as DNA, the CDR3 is TGCGCCAGCAGCTTGCAGTCAGCGCCCACCGGGGAGCTGTTTTTT.